These T cell receptor beta chains were read from a single sample in a study of blood T cells in healthy people across ages. Via MiXCR, TCRdb re-called the 5' RACE reads, giving one row per CDR3 protein. There are some 760,000 distinct CDR3 sequences in the sample; 20% to 25% occur only once, and approximately 4% lies in the top ten. These data were likewise used in another study, on T cells of mothers and their children.

Sequenced input: blood. The origin of the receptors is a boy between 10 and 17 years old in good health. The conserved cysteine and the conserved F or W are not part of the CDR3 here. Each record gives: V gene, CDR3 protein.

>TRBV2
ASSEASGSSYNEQF
>TRBV6-5
ASSRRPGEEKLF
>TRBV28
ASSPGGISYEQY
>TRBV10-3
AISETVDRNLRSTDSPNTGELF
>TRBV20-1
SASVGRNEQF
>TRBV29-1
SAGDRAPYNEQF
>TRBV6-1
ASSEGYPRGELF
>TRBV13
ASSKLAGAHNEQF
>TRBV27
ASSLSGAGNYGYT
>TRBV7-6
ASSLGGANQETQY
>TRBV6-1
ASSEVGTPNYGYT
>TRBV28
ASSSGTGKLTGELF
>TRBV9
ASSNPGEETQY
>TRBV7-6
ASSLGTGLYGYT
>TRBV7-2
ASSPLTVEETQY
>TRBV12-3/TRBV12-4
ASSLGGSDEQY
>TRBV27
ASSLSKGKGAYEQY
>TRBV6-5
ASSYSVQASETQY
>TRBV27
ASASDSDATNEKLF
>TRBV9
ASSVMGGEETQY
>TRBV18
ASSPGGRTEQY
>TRBV20-1
SARDGGPNEKLF
>TRBV3-1
ASSQMTDYGYT
>TRBV29-1
SVEDMKQSSYNEQF
>TRBV29-1
SVEPGGQAHQETQY
>TRBV2
ARQTNAETYEQY
>TRBV14
ASSPLDNEQF
>TRBV7-6
ASSPWTGTMNTEAF
>TRBV4-3
ASSQDKGRDSYEQY
>TRBV19
ASSLWERGANVLT
>TRBV30
AWSTGQGAGNTIY
>TRBV12-3/TRBV12-4
ASREARNTIY
>TRBV6-5
ASRLVMTSSEQF
>TRBV5-1
ASNLAGDGANVLT
>TRBV4-3
ASSQETGVGYTDAQY
>TRBV29-1
SVELSGRETYEQY
>TRBV7-2
ASSPTTGSRQY
>TRBV20-1
SARDGQGNSYEQY
>TRBV19
ASRPGQGYQPQH
>TRBV14
ASSQVGLTNEKLF
>TRBV5-1
ASSRSGGSTEAF
>TRBV20-1
SAPSSGSITDTQY
>TRBV7-2
ASSLLLGQGDSPLH
>TRBV19
ASTTGTRGYNEQF
>TRBV5-1
ASRTAGEQF
>TRBV20-1
SASPSTDTQY
>TRBV20-1
SAMGEKLF
>TRBV12-3/TRBV12-4
ASSLAQLAGGLGLGETQY